This TCR beta chain was captured by sequencing in a study of shared clonotypes between healthy human individuals. Study as a whole: The donors, two women and a few men, were aged 18 to 49. The study, taken as a whole, reports: Few donors limited the genetic and exposure-history diversity represented.

This clone showed up just a few times. Its antigen is unknown. The assay was immunoSEQ multiplex PCR, and TCRdb's table has in-frame clones only and misses some. The data contain fewer than 3 million clones, roughly 90% of them singletons. Germline CDR1 and CDR2: KGHSH and LQKENI. J gave up 7 bases and V 3 bases, and 3 bases lay outside the gene matches. The CDR3 covers 13 residues. This receptor was taken from a man aged 18 to 30 in good health. Some clones in this sample may be carry-over from other donors' samples. The sequencing input was naive CD4+ T cells from PBMCs. Subset denoted: CD45RA+ positively selected. This chain joins TRBV18 and TRBJ1-1; TRBD1 aligns across 9 bases. DNA for the CDR3: TGTGCCAGCTCACCGGGACAGGGCGATGAAGCTTTCTTT. This encodes CASSPGQGDEAFF.